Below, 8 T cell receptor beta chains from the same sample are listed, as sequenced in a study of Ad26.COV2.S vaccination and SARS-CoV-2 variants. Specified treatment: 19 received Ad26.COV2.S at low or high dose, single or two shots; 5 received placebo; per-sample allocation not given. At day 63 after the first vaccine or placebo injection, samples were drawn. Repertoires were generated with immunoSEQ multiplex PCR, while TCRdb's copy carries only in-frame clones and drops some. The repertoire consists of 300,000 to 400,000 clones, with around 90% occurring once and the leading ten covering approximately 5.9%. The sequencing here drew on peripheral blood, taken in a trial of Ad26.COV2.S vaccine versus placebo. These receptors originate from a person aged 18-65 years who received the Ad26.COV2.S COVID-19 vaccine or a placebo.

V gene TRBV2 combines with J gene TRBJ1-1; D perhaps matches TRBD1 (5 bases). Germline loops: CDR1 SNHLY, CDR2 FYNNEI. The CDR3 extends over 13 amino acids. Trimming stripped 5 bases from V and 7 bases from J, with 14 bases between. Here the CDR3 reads CASSIGRGLEAFF. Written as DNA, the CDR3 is TGTGCCAGCAGTATTGGAAGGGGACTTGAAGCTTTCTTT.

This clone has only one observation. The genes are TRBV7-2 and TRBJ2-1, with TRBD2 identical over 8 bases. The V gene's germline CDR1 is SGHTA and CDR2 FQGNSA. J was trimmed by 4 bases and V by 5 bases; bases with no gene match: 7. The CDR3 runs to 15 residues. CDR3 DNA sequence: TGTGCCAGCAGCCGGGCTAGCGGGCTTTACAATGAGCAGTTCTTC. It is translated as CASSRASGLYNEQFF.

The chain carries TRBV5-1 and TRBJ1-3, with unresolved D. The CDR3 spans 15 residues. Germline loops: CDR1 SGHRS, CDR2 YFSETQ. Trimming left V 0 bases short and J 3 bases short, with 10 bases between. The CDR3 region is CASSLDSRIGNTIYF. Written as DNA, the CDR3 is TGCGCCAGCAGCTTGGACAGCCGCATTGGAAACACCATATATTTT.

The chain's CDR3 is CASSVAVAGVPGSNIQYF. DNA for the CDR3: TGTGCCAGCAGCGTCGCGGTAGCGGGAGTTCCCGGGTCGAACATTCAGTACTTC. The chain combines TRBV9 with TRBJ2-4; 9 nucleotides agree with TRBD2. Germline assignment: CDR1 SGDLS and CDR2 YYNGEE. The CDR3 runs 18 residues. With V trimmed by 2 bases and J by 7 bases, 16 bases remained unmatched.

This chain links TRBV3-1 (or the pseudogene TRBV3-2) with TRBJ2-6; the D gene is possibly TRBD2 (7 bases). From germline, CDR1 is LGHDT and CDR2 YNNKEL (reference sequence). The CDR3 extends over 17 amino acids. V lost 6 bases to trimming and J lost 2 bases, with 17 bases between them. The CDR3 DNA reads TGTGCCAGCAGACAACACCACGGGGGGCCTGGGGCCAACGTCCTGACTTTC. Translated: CASRQHHGGPGANVLTF.

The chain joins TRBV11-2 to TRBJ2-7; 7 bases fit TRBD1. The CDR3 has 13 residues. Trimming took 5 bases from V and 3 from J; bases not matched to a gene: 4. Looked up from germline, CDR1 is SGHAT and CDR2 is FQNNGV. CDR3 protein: CASSPRGNYEQYF. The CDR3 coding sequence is TGTGCCAGCAGCCCCAGGGGGAACTACGAGCAGTACTTC.

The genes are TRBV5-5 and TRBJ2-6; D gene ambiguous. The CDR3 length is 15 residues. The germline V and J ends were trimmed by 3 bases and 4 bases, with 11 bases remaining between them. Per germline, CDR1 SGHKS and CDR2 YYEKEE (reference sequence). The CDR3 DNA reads TGTGCCAGCAGCTCGGCGGCCACAGGGGCCAACGTCCTGACTTTC. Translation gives CASSSAATGANVLTF.

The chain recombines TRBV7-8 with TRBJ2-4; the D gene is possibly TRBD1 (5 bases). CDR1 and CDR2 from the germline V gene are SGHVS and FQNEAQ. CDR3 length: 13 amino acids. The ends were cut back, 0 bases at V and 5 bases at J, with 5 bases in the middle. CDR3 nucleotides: TGTGCCAGCAGCTTAGCAGGGGAAAACATTCAGTACTTC. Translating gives CASSLAGENIQYF.